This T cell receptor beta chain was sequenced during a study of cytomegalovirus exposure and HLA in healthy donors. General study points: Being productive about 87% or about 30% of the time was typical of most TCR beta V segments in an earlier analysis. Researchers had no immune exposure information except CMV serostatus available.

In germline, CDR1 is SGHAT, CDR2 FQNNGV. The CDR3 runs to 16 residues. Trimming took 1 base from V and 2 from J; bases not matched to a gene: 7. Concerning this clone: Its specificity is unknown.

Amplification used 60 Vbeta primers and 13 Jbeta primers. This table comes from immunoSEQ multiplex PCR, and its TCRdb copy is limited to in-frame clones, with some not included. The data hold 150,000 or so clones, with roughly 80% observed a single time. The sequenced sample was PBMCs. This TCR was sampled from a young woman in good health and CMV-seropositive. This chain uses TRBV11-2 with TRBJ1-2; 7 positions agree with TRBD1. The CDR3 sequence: CASSLVVRGPNYGYTF. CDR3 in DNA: TGTGCCAGCAGCTTAGTCGTGAGGGGGCCCAACTATGGCTACACCTTC.